The 23 T cell receptor beta chains reported below all come from one sample, sequenced in a study of cytotoxic CD8 clonotypes in ibrutinib-treated CLL. Sequencing was performed with immunoSEQ multiplex PCR; in TCRdb, only in-frame clones are kept and a portion is missing. The sample holds about 300,000 clones, over 55% seen once. Sequences were derived from PBMCs, sampled after 36 months of ibrutinib treatment. The receptor source for this set is a human donor with chronic lymphocytic leukemia.

V usage is TRBV7-9 and J usage is TRBJ2-3; a possible D gene is TRBD2 (5 bases). This CDR3 region has 15 residues. Germline CDR1 and CDR2: SEHNR and FQNEAQ (reference sequence). Trimming took 1 base from V and 4 from J, leaving 12 bases between them. The CDR3: CASSLERVRADTQYF. The CDR3 DNA reads TGTGCCAGCAGCTTAGAGAGGGTGCGAGCAGATACGCAGTATTTT.

The V gene is TRBV7-8, the J gene TRBJ2-7; D might be TRBD1 (5 bases). The germline CDR1 and CDR2 sequences are SGHVS and FQNEAQ. V lost 0 bases and J 2 bases, leaving 14 bases between the germline ends. The CDR3 length is 16 residues. The chain's CDR3 is CASSLAVDRFTYEQYF. CDR3 nucleotide sequence: TGTGCCAGCAGCTTAGCCGTAGACAGATTTACCTACGAGCAGTACTTC.

The chain links TRBV13 to TRBJ2-1, with a tentative D call TRBD2 (6 bases). Germline CDR1 PRHDT, CDR2 FYEKMQ (reference sequence). CDR3 length: 15 residues. With 0 bases removed from V and 3 bases from J, the gap between germline ends came to 9 bases. CDR3 nucleotides: TGTGCCAGCAGCTTAGGGCTAGCGTTCTACAATGAGCAGTTCTTC. Its protein product is CASSLGLAFYNEQFF.

This chain connects TRBV7-9 to TRBJ2-7; possibly TRBD1 or TRBD2 for D (6 bases each). This CDR3 is built from 14 residues. Trimming pared 1 base from V and 3 bases from J, leaving 10 bases between. The germline gives CDR1 SEHNR, CDR2 FQNEAQ (reference sequence). The CDR3 nucleotides are TGTGCCAGCAGCTTAGGAGGGGGGAGCTACGAGCAGTACTTC. Residues: CASSLGGGSYEQYF.

The chain links TRBV6-5 to TRBJ2-7, with D possibly being TRBD1 or TRBD2 (5 bases each). Deletions cut 5 bases from V and 2 bases from J, with 13 bases between. In germline, CDR1 is MNHEY, CDR2 SVGAGI. This CDR3 has 14 amino acids. Written as DNA, the CDR3 is TGTGCCAGCAGTCACCGGGACGTGGCCTACGAGCAGTACTTC. Amino acids: CASSHRDVAYEQYF.

This rearrangement joins TRBV19 to TRBJ2-3; 7 nucleotides align to TRBD2. Germline V lookup: CDR1 LNHDA, CDR2 SQIVND (reference sequence). The CDR3 spans 14 residues. Unmatched junction bases numbered 5, after V lost 8 bases and J lost 0 bases. As DNA, the CDR3 is TGTGCCAGTCGCGGGGGAGTTAGCACAGATACGCAGTATTTT. Translated: CASRGGVSTDTQYF.

This clone appeared a few times. The chain joins TRBV27 to TRBJ1-2, with D perhaps TRBD1 (5 bases). The CDR3 consists of 11 residues. V dropped 8 bases and J dropped 8 bases, with 12 bases sitting between them. Looked up from germline, CDR1 is MNHEY and CDR2 is SMNVEV (reference sequence). Written as DNA, the CDR3 is TGTGCCAGCGGGTGGGGGTGGGGCTACACCTTC. This codes for CASGWGWGYTF.

The chain recombines TRBV5-1 with TRBJ1-1, with D possibly being TRBD1 (6 bases). Deletions cut 1 base from V and 3 bases from J, with 13 bases between. Looked up from germline, CDR1 is SGHRS and CDR2 is YFSETQ. The CDR3 has 15 amino acids. The CDR3 protein is CASSLRDTSDTEAFF. In DNA, the CDR3 is TGCGCCAGCAGCTTGCGGGACACGAGTGACACTGAAGCTTTCTTT.

The gene calls are TRBV2 and TRBJ2-1; TRBD2 matches at 12 bases. The CDR3 runs 15 residues. Germline CDR1 SNHLY, CDR2 FYNNEI. Trimming at V came to 5 bases and at J to 7 bases, leaving 6 bases not matched to a gene. The DNA of the CDR3 is TGTGCCAGCAGTAAACCGGGACTAGCGGGTAATGAGCAGTTCTTC. This encodes CASSKPGLAGNEQFF.

This chain joins TRBV7-5 and TRBJ2-7; the DNA was not used to check the table's D call, TRBD1. TRBV7-5 is described as a pseudogene. This CDR3 comprises 15 residues. CDR3 residues: CARRPTGQNSYEQYF. Here the CDR3 DNA reads TGTGCCAGAAGACCAACAGGACAGAACTCCTACGAGCAGTACTTC.

This clone was counted between two and nine times. V and J are TRBV7-9 and TRBJ2-2; no definite D call. Deletions cut 1 base from V and 6 bases from J, with 6 bases between. The germline CDR1 and CDR2 sequences are SEHNR and FQNEAQ (reference sequence). The CDR3 sequence is 13 residues long. CDR3 sequence reads: CASSLEEAGELFF. CDR3 nucleotides: TGTGCCAGCAGCTTAGAAGAGGCCGGGGAGCTGTTTTTT. The full variable domain, its missing parts supplied by reference TRBV7-9 and TRBJ2-2, is DTGVSQNPRHKITKRGQNVTFRCDPISEHNRLYWYRQTLGQGPEFLTYFQNEAQLEKSRLLSDRFSAERPKGSFSTLEIQRTEQGDSAMYLCASSLEEAGELFFGEGSRLTVL.

This chain connects TRBV19 to TRBJ1-1, with D unclear. CDR1 is LNHDA and CDR2 is SQIVND in the germline V gene (reference sequence). V lost 6 bases and J 1 base, leaving 12 bases between the germline ends. CDR3 length equals 14 residues. The CDR3 DNA follows: TGTGCCAGTAGCACCCTTCCCACGAACACTGAAGCTTTCTTT. This encodes CASSTLPTNTEAFF.

This clone has only a few counts. The chain uses TRBV20-1 and TRBJ2-7, with D perhaps matching TRBD2 (5 bases). The CDR3 length is 11 residues. Trimming took off 3 bases at V and 5 bases at J, with 8 bases between the two ends. Germline loops: CDR1 DFQATT, CDR2 SNEGSKA (reference sequence). In DNA, the CDR3 is TGCAGTGCTAGCCGTAGCGACGAGCAGTACTTC. Translation gives CSASRSDEQYF.

The rearrangement uses TRBV5-4 and TRBJ2-1; D not certain. Per the germline V gene, CDR1 is SGHNT and CDR2 is YYREEE (reference sequence). CDR3 length: 15 amino acids. Trimming took 2 bases from V and 8 from J, leaving 17 bases between them. The CDR3 reads CASSFPHATIDEQFF. For the CDR3, the DNA is TGTGCCAGCAGCTTTCCACATGCTACGATCGATGAGCAGTTCTTC.

The rearrangement links TRBV28 to TRBJ2-5, with 9 bases identical to TRBD1. Germline V gene lookup returns CDR1 MDHEN and CDR2 SYDVKM. The CDR3 extends over 16 amino acids. The V gene end was trimmed by 6 bases and the J gene end by 0 bases; junction bases not matched to a gene: 8. CDR3 DNA sequence: TGTGCCAGCAGCCGCCGGACAGGGGCGAACCAAGAGACCCAGTACTTC. Translation: CASSRRTGANQETQYF.

The chain has TRBV28 and TRBJ2-1; the match to TRBD2 covers 11 bases. V was clipped by 2 bases and J by 0 bases; unmatched bases: 9. The CDR3 has 19 amino acids. Germline CDR1 and CDR2: MDHEN and SYDVKM. In DNA, the CDR3 is TGTGCCAGCAGTTTAGATCTAGCGGGAGGCCTGAGCTCCTACAATGAGCAGTTCTTC. Encoded protein: CASSLDLAGGLSSYNEQFF.

The rearrangement uses TRBV28 and TRBJ2-3; possibly TRBD2 for D (5 bases). CDR1 and CDR2 from the germline V gene are MDHEN and SYDVKM. Trimming removed 8 bases from V and 0 bases from J, with 15 bases in between. The CDR3 spans 15 residues. CDR3 nucleotides: TGTGCCAGCTTGGGTCGCGGGCCGAGCACAGATACGCAGTATTTT. Translation: CASLGRGPSTDTQYF. Drawing the rest from reference TRBV28 and TRBJ2-3, the complete variable domain is DVKVTQSSRYLVKRTGEKVFLECVQDMDHENMFWYRQDPGLGLRLIYFSYDVKMKEKGDIPEGYSVSREKKERFSLILESASTNQTSMYLCASLGRGPSTDTQYFGPGTRLTVL.

A single count supports this clone. V usage is TRBV4-1 and J usage is TRBJ1-5, with D perhaps matching TRBD1 (6 bases). The CDR3 contains 15 residues. V lost 2 bases to trimming and J lost 1 base, with 9 bases between them. The germline V gene encodes CDR1 MGHRA and CDR2 YSYEKL. CDR3 amino acids: CASSQLGTSNQPQHF. The DNA for the CDR3 is TGCGCCAGCAGCCAACTTGGGACAAGCAATCAGCCCCAGCATTTT.

The chain employs TRBV5-4 and TRBJ1-2; no firm D call. Trimming took 2 bases from V and 7 from J, leaving 12 bases between them. Germline CDR1 and CDR2: SGHNT and YYREEE (reference sequence). CDR3 size: 13 residues. The CDR3 protein is CASSFFDGSGYTF. For the CDR3, the DNA is TGTGCCAGCAGCTTCTTTGACGGAAGTGGCTACACCTTC.

This chain links TRBV7-3 with TRBJ2-3, with D unclear. The germline V gene encodes CDR1 SGHTA and CDR2 FQGTGA. Trimming removed 1 base from V and 2 bases from J, with 10 bases in between. The CDR3 contains 15 residues. As DNA, the CDR3 is TGTGCCAGCAGCTTAAGCCTTGGTGACACAGATACGCAGTATTTT. The encoded protein is CASSLSLGDTDTQYF.

The rearrangement joins TRBV15 to TRBJ1-4; 8 nucleotides match TRBD1. The trim removed 3 bases at V and 4 bases at J, leaving 4 bases unmatched. The CDR3 consists of 15 residues. Germline CDR1 reads LNHNV; CDR2 reads YYDKDF (reference sequence). The CDR3 loop is CATSRTGVGNEKLFF. For the CDR3, the DNA is TGTGCCACCAGCAGGACAGGGGTGGGTAATGAAAAACTGTTTTTT.

V usage is TRBV2 and J usage is TRBJ1-2; TRBD1 aligns across 7 bases. CDR3 size: 17 residues. Germline assignment: CDR1 SNHLY and CDR2 FYNNEI. The V segment lost 1 base and the J segment 0 bases; nucleotides outside the gene matches: 8. The CDR3 nucleotides are TGTGCCAGCAGTGAAGTTTGGTCAGGGGGGACTAACTATGGCTACACCTTC. Translating it yields CASSEVWSGGTNYGYTF.

CDR3 sequence: CASRQGGYTGELFF. The DNA of the CDR3 is TGTGCCAGCAGGCAGGGGGGCTACACCGGGGAGCTGTTTTTT. The chain combines TRBV6-4 with TRBJ2-2; D is possibly TRBD1 (7 bases). Germline lookup yields CDR1 MRHNA and CDR2 SNTAGT. This CDR3 contains 14 residues. Deletions cut 6 bases from V and 3 bases from J, with 11 bases between.